This T cell receptor beta chain was documented in a study of shared clonotypes between healthy human individuals. Study results and caveats: Clonotype sharing among donors, it was expected, would be affected by sequencing depth.

To note about this clone: Its specificity is not known.

V dropped 7 bases and J dropped 1 base, with 19 bases sitting between them. Germline CDR1 reads SGHTA; CDR2 reads FQGNSA. This CDR3 region has 16 residues. This table comes from immunoSEQ multiplex PCR, and its TCRdb copy is limited to in-frame clones, with some not included. The sample has roughly 200,000 clones; about 66% are singletons. The TCR originated in a young man in good health. The sequenced sample consisted of memory CD4+ T cells sorted from blood. The subset denotes: CD45RA-negative fraction. The chain is built from TRBV7-2 and TRBJ1-2; weak D call: TRBD1 (5 bases). The CDR3 here is CASTPVEGRNNYGYTF. For the CDR3, the DNA is TGTGCCAGCACCCCAGTCGAGGGGAGGAATAACTATGGCTACACCTTC.